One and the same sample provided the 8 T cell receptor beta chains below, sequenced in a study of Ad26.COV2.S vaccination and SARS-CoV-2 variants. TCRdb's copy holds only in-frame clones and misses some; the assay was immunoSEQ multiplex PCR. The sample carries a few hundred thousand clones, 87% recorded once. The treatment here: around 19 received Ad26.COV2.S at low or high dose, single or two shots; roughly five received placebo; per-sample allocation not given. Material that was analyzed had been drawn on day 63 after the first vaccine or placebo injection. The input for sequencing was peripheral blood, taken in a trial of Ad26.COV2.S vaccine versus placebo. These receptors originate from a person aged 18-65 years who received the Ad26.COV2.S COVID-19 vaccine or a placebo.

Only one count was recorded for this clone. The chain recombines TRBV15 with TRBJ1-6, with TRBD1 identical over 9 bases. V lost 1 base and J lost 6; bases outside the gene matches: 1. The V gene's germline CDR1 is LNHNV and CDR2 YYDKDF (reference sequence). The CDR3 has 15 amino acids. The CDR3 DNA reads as TGTGCCACCAGCAGAGGACAGGGGGTTAATTCACCCCTCCACTTT. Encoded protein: CATSRGQGVNSPLHF.

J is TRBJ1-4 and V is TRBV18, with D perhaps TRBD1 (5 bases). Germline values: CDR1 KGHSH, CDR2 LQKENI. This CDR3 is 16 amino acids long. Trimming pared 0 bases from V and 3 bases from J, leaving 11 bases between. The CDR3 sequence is CASSPPIRDPNEKLFF. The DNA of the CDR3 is TGTGCCAGCTCACCACCTATTAGGGACCCTAATGAAAAACTGTTTTTT.

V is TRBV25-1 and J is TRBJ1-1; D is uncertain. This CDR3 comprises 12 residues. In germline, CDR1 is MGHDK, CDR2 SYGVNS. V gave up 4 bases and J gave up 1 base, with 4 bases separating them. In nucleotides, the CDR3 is TGTGCCAGCAGTGTGGAGAACACTGAAGCTTTCTTT. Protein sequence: CASSVENTEAFF.

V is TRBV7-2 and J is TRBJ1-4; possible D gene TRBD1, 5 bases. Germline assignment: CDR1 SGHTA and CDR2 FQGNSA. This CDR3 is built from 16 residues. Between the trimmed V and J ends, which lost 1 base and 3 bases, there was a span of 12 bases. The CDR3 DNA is TGTGCCAGCAGCTTAGTGGGGGGATTTGCTAATGAAAAACTGTTTTTT. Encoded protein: CASSLVGGFANEKLFF.

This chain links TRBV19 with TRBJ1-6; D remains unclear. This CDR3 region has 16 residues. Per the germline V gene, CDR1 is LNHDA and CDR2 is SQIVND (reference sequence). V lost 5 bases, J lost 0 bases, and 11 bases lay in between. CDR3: CASSSLLSSYNSPLHF. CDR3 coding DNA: TGTGCCAGTAGTTCCCTACTCAGCTCCTATAATTCACCCCTCCACTTT.

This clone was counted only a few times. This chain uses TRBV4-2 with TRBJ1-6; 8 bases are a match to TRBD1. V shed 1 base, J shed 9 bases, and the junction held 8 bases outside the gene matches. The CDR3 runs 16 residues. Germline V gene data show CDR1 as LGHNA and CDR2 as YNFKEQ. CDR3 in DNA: TGTGCCAGCAGCCAAGGGATAGGACAGGGTTTTTCACCCCTCCACTTT. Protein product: CASSQGIGQGFSPLHF.

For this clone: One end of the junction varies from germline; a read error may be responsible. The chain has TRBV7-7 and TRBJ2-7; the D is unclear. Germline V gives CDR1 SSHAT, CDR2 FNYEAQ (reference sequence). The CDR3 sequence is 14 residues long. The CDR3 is CASSSDEGMGEQYF. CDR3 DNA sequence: TGTGCTAGCAGCTCGGATGAAGGGATGGGCGAGCAGTACTTC.

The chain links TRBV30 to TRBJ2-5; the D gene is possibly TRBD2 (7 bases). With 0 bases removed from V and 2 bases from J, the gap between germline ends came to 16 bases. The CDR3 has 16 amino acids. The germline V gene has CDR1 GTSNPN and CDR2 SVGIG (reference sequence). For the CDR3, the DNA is TGTGCCTGGAGTGTAGGGGGGGCCGGAGGGCAAGAGACCCAGTACTTC. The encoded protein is CAWSVGGAGGQETQYF.